A selection of T cell receptor beta chains follows, all from one sample in a study of OX40 agonist ivuxolimab in advanced cancers. Data came from immunoSEQ multiplex PCR; TCRdb stores just in-frame clones and leaves some out. The sample has tens of thousands of clones, 65% to 85% seen once. Sequencing used CD4+ or CD8+ T cells sorted from blood, obtained in a trial of the OX40 agonist ivuxolimab. Every receptor here comes from an adult with an advanced solid tumor such as melanoma, head and neck, liver or kidney cancer. Each CDR3 is given with its conserved first and last residue. The size of a clone is reported for some rows only, either as once, few or many, or as a class for expanded clones.

clone_size j_call v_call cdr3_aa
. TRBJ2-1 TRBV19 CASSFGGSSYNEQFF
. TRBJ2-7 TRBV5-6 CASSSNYEQYF
once TRBJ2-5 TRBV7-9 CASSLRDREETQYF
. TRBJ1-6 TRBV27 CASSLSRNSPLHF
many TRBJ1-1 TRBV19 CASSNRDEFAEAFF
. TRBJ2-7 TRBV10-3 CAISEGAYEQYF
. TRBJ1-5 TRBV5-6 CASSIGTGFQPQHF
. TRBJ2-7 TRBV9 CASSAGGQGYEQYF
. TRBJ2-2 TRBV4-1 CATRGGGGDTGELFF
large TRBJ1-2 TRBV7-9 CASSGGGVNYGYTF
. TRBJ2-3 TRBV6-4 CASSDSTSGGGTDTQYF
once TRBJ2-5 TRBV4-3 CASSQDWSGGREETQYF
. TRBJ1-1 TRBV5-5 CASSLSTGPEAFF
. TRBJ1-1 TRBV7-9 CASNSGMNTEAFF
few TRBJ2-1 TRBV27 CASKEGGNNEQFF
. TRBJ2-3 TRBV4-1 CASSQVESTDTQYF
once TRBJ2-1 TRBV7-9 CASTGGNYNEQFF
. TRBJ1-4 TRBV10-1 CASSDRGEKLFF
. TRBJ2-3 TRBV18 CASSHELSTDTQYF
. TRBJ1-2 TRBV27 CASAGYYGYTF
. TRBJ1-2 TRBV5-1 CASGEDRLYGYTF
. TRBJ2-3 TRBV27 CASSLSGGTITDTQYF
. TRBJ2-3 TRBV5-5 CASSLFTGGNTDTQYF
. TRBJ1-2 TRBV9 CASTSQGYYGYTF
. TRBJ2-3 TRBV9 CASSATSGRNTDTQYF
. . TRBV5-6 CASSYLPPSGRTYEQYF
. TRBJ1-5 TRBV5-1 CASSLEGDRPQHF
. TRBJ2-3 TRBV9 CASSPRDSDTQYF
. TRBJ2-1 TRBV11-2 CASSSLAGGYNEQFF
. TRBJ2-5 TRBV27 CASRGAWGPETQYF
. TRBJ1-5 TRBV27 CASKSTGSNQPQHF
. TRBJ2-7 TRBV6-6 CASSYTDGYEQYF
once TRBJ1-1 TRBV5-8 CASSLEQSWNTEAFF
. TRBJ1-1 TRBV7-9 CASSQGRRKAFF
. TRBJ2-7 TRBV9 CASSVEGGRWSYEQYF
. TRBJ2-5 TRBV7-8 CASSLWREETQYF
once TRBJ2-3 TRBV27 CASSRPLEADTQYF
once TRBJ2-7 TRBV7-9 CASSLSGEQYF
. TRBJ2-1 TRBV10-3 CAISDERDNNEQFF
. TRBJ1-1 TRBV5-6 CASSLGRREAFF
. TRBJ1-2 TRBV27 CASSSQAMLNYGYTF
. TRBJ2-7 TRBV4-1 CASSQDASGRLSYEQYF
. TRBJ2-7 TRBV7-6 CASSLGGSLDYEQYF
few TRBJ2-5 TRBV27 CASSFPRGQETQYF
. TRBJ2-5 TRBV18 CASSPPAEETQYF
once TRBJ2-7 TRBV10-3 CAISEGQGAYEQYF
. TRBJ2-2 TRBV9 CASSDGGTGDTGELFF
once TRBJ2-5 TRBV5-6 CASSFPGRQRETQYF
. TRBJ1-6 TRBV9 CASSVGGVQLNSPLHF
. TRBJ2-3 TRBV7-6 CASSPGLAGGPMTDTQYF
. TRBJ1-5 TRBV6-9 CASSPGQGAYQPQHF
. TRBJ2-5 TRBV19 CASSIGWTGQETQYF
. TRBJ2-7 TRBV19 CATSAGQGFTYEQYF
. TRBJ2-5 TRBV11-3 CASSLDTKETQYF
. TRBJ1-5 TRBV6-6 CASSQPGVGNQPQHF
. TRBJ2-5 TRBV27 CASSLRQTGRETQYF
. TRBJ2-2 TRBV4-1 CATRGGGGDTGELFF
. TRBJ2-1 TRBV4-1 CASSQPAGVNNEQFF